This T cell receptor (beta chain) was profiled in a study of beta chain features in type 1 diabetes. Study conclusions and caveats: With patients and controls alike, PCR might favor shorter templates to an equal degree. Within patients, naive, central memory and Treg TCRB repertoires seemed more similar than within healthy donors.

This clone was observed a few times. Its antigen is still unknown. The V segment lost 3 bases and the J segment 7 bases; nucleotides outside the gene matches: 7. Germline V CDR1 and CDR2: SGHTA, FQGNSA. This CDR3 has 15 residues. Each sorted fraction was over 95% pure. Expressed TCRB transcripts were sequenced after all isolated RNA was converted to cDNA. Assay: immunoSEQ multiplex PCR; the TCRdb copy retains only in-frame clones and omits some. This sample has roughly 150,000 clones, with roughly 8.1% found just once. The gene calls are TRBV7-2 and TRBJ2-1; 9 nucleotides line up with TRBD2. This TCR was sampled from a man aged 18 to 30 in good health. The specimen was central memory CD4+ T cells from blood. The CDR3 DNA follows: TGTGCCAGCAGCTTTTTAGCGGGAGTGGAGAATGAGCAGTTCTTC. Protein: CASSFLAGVENEQFF.